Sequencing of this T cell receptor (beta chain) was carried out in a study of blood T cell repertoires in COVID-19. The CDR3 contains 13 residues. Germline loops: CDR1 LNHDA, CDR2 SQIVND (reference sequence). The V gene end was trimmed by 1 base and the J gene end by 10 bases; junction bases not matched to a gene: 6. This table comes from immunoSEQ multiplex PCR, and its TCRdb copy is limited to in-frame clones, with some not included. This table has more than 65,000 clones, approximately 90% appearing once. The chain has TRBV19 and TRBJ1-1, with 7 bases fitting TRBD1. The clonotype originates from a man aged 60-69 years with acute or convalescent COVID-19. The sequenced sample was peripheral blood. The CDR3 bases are TGTGCCAGTAGTATAGGGACGACAGGGCGAGCTTTCTTT. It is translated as CASSIGTTGRAFF. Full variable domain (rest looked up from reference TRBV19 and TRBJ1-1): DGGITQSPKYLFRKEGQNVTLSCEQNLNHDAMYWYRQDPGQGLRLIYYSQIVNDFQKGDIAEGYSVSREKKESFPLTVTSAQKNPTAFYLCASSIGTTGRAFFGQGTRLTVV.